A selection of T cell receptor beta chains follows, all from one sample in a study of shared clonotypes between healthy human individuals. This table comes from immunoSEQ multiplex PCR, and its TCRdb copy is limited to in-frame clones, with some not included. The table shows around 2.5 million clones, with 93% occurring only once. The sample was naive CD4+ T cells from PBMCs. Source of these receptors: a man aged 18 to 29 in good health. Some clones in this sample may be carry-over from other donors' samples. The CDR3 runs from the conserved cysteine through the conserved F or W. A D gene is named only where the DNA matches it firmly. A clone size is listed for some rows: how often the clone was seen (once, few, many), or a class if it is expanded.

cdr3_length j_call d_call v_call clone_size cdr3_nt cdr3_aa
14 TRBJ2-2 TRBD1 TRBV2 - TGTGCCACGCAGGACAGGGTGGTGGCCGGGGAGCTGTTTTTT CATQDRVVAGELFF
15 TRBJ2-1 - TRBV9 once TGTGCCAGCAGCCCTAGTAGGAAACGGGACAATGAGCAGTTCTTC CASSPSRKRDNEQFF
15 TRBJ2-5 - TRBV18 - TGTGCCAGCTCACCGGTCTTTCCCGGGGAAGAGACCCAGTACTTC CASSPVFPGEETQYF
19 TRBJ2-3 TRBD2 TRBV11-2 - TGTGCCAGCAGCTTAGGCCCCCAACTAGCGGGAGCGGCAACAGATACGCAGTATTTT CASSLGPQLAGAATDTQYF
12 TRBJ1-1 TRBD1 TRBV10-3 - TGTGCCATCCGACAGGGGGGCACTGAAGCTTTCTTT CAIRQGGTEAFF
14 TRBJ1-1 TRBD1 TRBV27 - TGTGCCAGCAGTTTAGCCGACAGGGACACTGAAGCTTTCTTT CASSLADRDTEAFF
15 TRBJ2-1 - TRBV9 - TGTGCCAGCAGCGAAGACTCATTCTCCTACAATGAGCAGTTCTTC CASSEDSFSYNEQFF
15 TRBJ2-2 TRBD2 TRBV5-1 - TGCGCCAGCAGCTTCCGAGCGGGGACCACCGGGGAGCTGTTTTTT CASSFRAGTTGELFF
16 TRBJ2-2 - TRBV19 - TGTGCCAGTAGTGGGGGGTGGAGAGCCAACACCGGGGAGCTGTTTTTT CASSGGWRANTGELFF
17 TRBJ2-7 TRBD2 TRBV28 - TGTGCCAGCAGTTCCTTCCCTGGGACTAGCGGGGCCTACGAGCAGTACTTC CASSSFPGTSGAYEQYF
15 TRBJ1-2 TRBD1 TRBV9 - TGTGCCAGCAGCGGAACCGGGACAGGGGGCTATGGCTACACCTTC CASSGTGTGGYGYTF
12 TRBJ2-1 - TRBV28 - TGTGCCAGCATAAGCTCCTACAATGAGCAGTTCTTC CASISSYNEQFF
14 TRBJ2-7 TRBD1 TRBV5-4 - TGTGCCAGCAGCGGACAGGGGGCGATTAACGAGCAGTACTTC CASSGQGAINEQYF
13 TRBJ1-1 TRBD1 TRBV30 few TGTGCCTGGGCGGGACAGATGAACACTGAAGCTTTCTTT CAWAGQMNTEAFF
14 TRBJ2-7 - TRBV19 - TGTGCCAGTAGTATCCGAGACACCTCCTACGAGCAGTACTTC CASSIRDTSYEQYF
14 TRBJ1-2 - TRBV5-8 - TGTGCCAGCAGTTACAGGGCCAACATCTATGGCTACACCTTC CASSYRANIYGYTF
14 TRBJ2-7 TRBD1 TRBV2 - TGTGCCAGCAGACCCGGGACAGGGCCCTACGAGCAGTACTTC CASRPGTGPYEQYF
11 TRBJ1-1 - TRBV28 - TGTGCCACCATGGGGAACACTGAAGCTTTCTTT CATMGNTEAFF
15 TRBJ2-7 TRBD1 TRBV7-6 - TGTGCCAGCAGCTCGACAGGGGGAGTCTCCTACGAGCAGTACTTC CASSSTGGVSYEQYF
13 TRBJ1-2 - TRBV18 few TGTGCCAGCTCTTCCAGAGCTAACTATGGCTACACCTTC CASSSRANYGYTF
18 TRBJ2-7 - TRBV10-2 - TGCGCCAGCAGTGGGGGATCAATTGATTGGGACGGAACCTACGAGCAGTACTTC CASSGGSIDWDGTYEQYF
12 TRBJ2-5 TRBD1 TRBV29-1 - TGCAGCGTCGCACAGGGGTCAGAGACCCAGTACTTC CSVAQGSETQYF
16 TRBJ1-5 - TRBV27 - TGTGCCAGCCCCACGGTCCGTGGAAACGGCAATCAGCCCCAGCATTTT CASPTVRGNGNQPQHF
16 TRBJ1-1 TRBD1 TRBV11-1 - TGTGCCAGCAGGAGTTTATGGGGGACAGCTCTCACTGAAGCTTTCTTT CASRSLWGTALTEAFF
14 TRBJ1-2 - TRBV27 - TGTGCCAGCAGCCCAGCGGCAATTAACTATGGCTACACCTTC CASSPAAINYGYTF
14 TRBJ2-7 TRBD1 TRBV5-4 - TGTGCCAGCAGCCCGGGACAGCAGCCCTACGAGCAGTACTTC CASSPGQQPYEQYF
13 TRBJ2-1 - TRBV7-3 - TGTGCCAGCAGCTTAAGTGGTGGGACCGAGCAGTTCTTC CASSLSGGTEQFF
14 TRBJ1-3 - TRBV23-1 few TGCGCCAGCAGCCAACAGGGAACTGGAAACACCATATATTTT CASSQQGTGNTIYF
15 TRBJ2-2 - TRBV9 - TGTGCCAGCAGCGTATTGGTCGGGGTCAACGGGGAGCTGTTTTTT CASSVLVGVNGELFF
14 TRBJ1-2 - TRBV6-5 - TGTGCCAGCAGTCGCCAGGGAAAAGACTATGGCTACACCTTC CASSRQGKDYGYTF
15 TRBJ2-2 - TRBV5-1 - TGCGCCAGCAGCTTGGACAGACCGAACACCGGGGAGCTGTTTTTT CASSLDRPNTGELFF
14 TRBJ2-7 TRBD1 TRBV7-3 - TGTGCCAGCAGCCTAGGGACAGCCTCTAGCGAGCAGTACTTC CASSLGTASSEQYF
15 TRBJ1-5 - TRBV30 - TGTGCCTGGAGTGCCGGCGGTCGTAGGAATCAGCCCCAGCATTTT CAWSAGGRRNQPQHF
14 TRBJ2-7 - TRBV28 - TGTGCCAGCTACGGCGGCCTAGGCAGATACGAGCAGTACTTC CASYGGLGRYEQYF
16 TRBJ2-5 - TRBV28 once TGTGCCAGCAGCAGTAGCTGGCGCGGTTCCAAAGAGACCCAGTACTTC CASSSSWRGSKETQYF
16 TRBJ2-7 TRBD2 TRBV18 - TGTGCCAGCTCACTAGGGACTAGCGGGAGAACTCACGAGCAGTACTTC CASSLGTSGRTHEQYF
16 TRBJ1-3 - TRBV11-2 - TGTGCCAGCAGCTTCACGACGGGCCTCTCTGGAAACACCATATATTTT CASSFTTGLSGNTIYF
16 TRBJ2-4 - TRBV5-8 - TGTGCCAGCACCCACAGGAACATTTTAGCCAAAAACATTCAGTACTTC CASTHRNILAKNIQYF
14 TRBJ2-7 TRBD2 TRBV11-2 few TGTGCCAGCAGCCCGGTGGCGGGAGGGCACGAGCAGTACTTC CASSPVAGGHEQYF
15 TRBJ2-5 - TRBV5-1 - TGCGCCAGCAGGCCCCCCGGGACCAGCCAAGAGACCCAGTACTTC CASRPPGTSQETQYF
15 TRBJ2-7 - TRBV2 - TGTGCCAGCAGTCCCTACAGGGAACCGAACTACGAGCAGTACTTC CASSPYREPNYEQYF
18 TRBJ2-6 TRBD1 TRBV5-6 once TGTGCCAGCAGCTTCGGTACAGGGGAGTCATTTGGGGCCAACGTCCTGACTTTC CASSFGTGESFGANVLTF
16 TRBJ1-3 TRBD1 TRBV2 - TGTGCCAGCAGTAGCGACAGGGCGATCTCTGGAAACACCATATATTTT CASSSDRAISGNTIYF
14 TRBJ2-2 - TRBV6-1 - TGTGCCAGCAGTGTGCTAGCCGTCACCGGGGAGCTGTTTTTT CASSVLAVTGELFF
15 TRBJ2-3 TRBD2 TRBV29-1 - TGCAGCGTTGCCTGGACTAGCGGGGGGACAGATACGCAGTATTTT CSVAWTSGGTDTQYF